This record concerns one T cell receptor (beta chain) sequence. The antigen remains undetermined. Profiled with immunoSEQ multiplex PCR; TCRdb holds only in-frame clones, not every one. In the table there are 2,500 to 3,000 clones, roughly a fifth of which are singletons. The sample originates from a study of T cells in localized non-small cell lung cancer. General study results and limits: For the top 100 tumor clones, a median approximately 61 also appeared in adjacent lung.

This sequence was found in a woman aged 40-75 years with stage I lung adenocarcinoma. Sequencing used lung tumor tissue, obtained before any cancer treatment.

The CDR3 loop reads CASKPGRFETDTQYF. The CDR3, as DNA: TGTGCCAGCAAACCGGGCCGGTTTGAGACAGATACGCAGTATTTT. The chain is built from TRBV28 and TRBJ2-3, with D uncertain. CDR1 MDHEN and CDR2 SYDVKM come from the germline V gene. V lost 7 bases and J lost 3, with 17 bases in between. The CDR3 has 15 amino acids.